These 7 T cell receptor beta chains came from one sample sequenced in a study of human T cells and chemical hapten exposure. TCRdb re-called the RACE reads through MiXCR, storing one row per CDR3 protein. Among under 300,000 distinct CDR3 sequences listed, around 7% were seen once. Time point: pre-sensitization, week 0. Treatment here: therapeutic diphenylcyclopropenone sensitization with weekly scalp DPC. The specimen comprised whole blood, sampled in connection with sensitization to the hapten diphenylcyclopropenone (DPC). Every receptor here comes from a man aged 18 to 30 with alopecia areata. Some clones in this sample may be carry-over from other donors' samples.

This clonotype was observed at least ten times. The chain employs TRBV20-1 and TRBJ1-2, with unresolved D. Germline V CDR1 and CDR2: DFQATT, SNEGSKA (reference sequence). CDR3 length: 13 amino acids. V gave up 4 bases and J gave up 4 bases, with 13 bases separating them. For the CDR3, the DNA is TGCAGTGCTAAGCCCCCACAGTTCTATGGCTACACCTTC. Residues: CSAKPPQFYGYTF.

The genes are TRBV18 and TRBJ2-4; the D is unclear. Trimming removed 1 base from V and 0 bases from J, with 13 bases in between. Per germline, CDR1 KGHSH and CDR2 LQKENI. The CDR3 is 17 residues long. In DNA, the CDR3 is TGTGCCAGCTCACCACAATCCAGAACACTAGCCAAAAACATTCAGTACTTC. Protein product: CASSPQSRTLAKNIQYF.

This clonotype has ten or more counts. J is TRBJ1-2 and V is TRBV5-6, with 8 bases identical to TRBD1. Trimming took 0 bases from V and 2 from J; bases not matched to a gene: 3. Germline lookup yields CDR1 SGHDT and CDR2 YYEEEE. CDR3 length: 15 amino acids. The CDR3 region is CASSLGTGYNYGYTF. Written as DNA, the CDR3 is TGTGCCAGCAGCTTGGGGACAGGGTACAACTATGGCTACACCTTC.

This clonotype was observed a few times. The genes are TRBV20-1 and TRBJ1-2; no firm D call. The V and J ends lost 7 bases and 8 bases respectively, with 11 bases between them. The V gene's germline CDR1 is DFQATT and CDR2 SNEGSKA (reference sequence). This CDR3 is 10 amino acids long. The CDR3 DNA reads TGCAGTGATCCCCGAGACGGCTACACCTTC. This translates into CSDPRDGYTF.

This clonotype was recorded a few times. V and J are TRBV7-3 and TRBJ2-5, with a tentative D call TRBD2 (6 bases). Germline V gives CDR1 SGHTA, CDR2 FQGTGA. The CDR3 length is 15 residues. The ends were cut back, 1 base at V and 5 bases at J, with 14 bases in the middle. As DNA, the CDR3 is TGTGCCAGCAGCTTAAGTGGGACGGAGGGGGAGACCCAGTACTTC. Its protein is CASSLSGTEGETQYF.

This clonotype turned up a few times. The rearrangement joins TRBV12-3 or TRBV12-4 to TRBJ2-3; D is uncertain. V was pared by 5 bases and J by 5 bases, with 8 bases between. The CDR3 runs to 12 residues. The CDR3 nucleotides read TGTGCCAGCAGTGCCGTCGGAGATACGCAGTATTTT. It codes for CASSAVGDTQYF.

This clonotype has only a few counts. The V gene is TRBV20-1, the J gene TRBJ2-1, with 8 nucleotides matching TRBD2. Germline V gene lookup returns CDR1 DFQATT and CDR2 SNEGSKA (reference sequence). The CDR3 sequence is 13 residues long. J lost 8 bases, V lost 3 bases, and 6 bases had no gene match. The chain's CDR3 is CSASGGAVDEQFF. The CDR3 DNA follows: TGCAGTGCTAGCGGGGGGGCAGTCGATGAGCAGTTCTTC.